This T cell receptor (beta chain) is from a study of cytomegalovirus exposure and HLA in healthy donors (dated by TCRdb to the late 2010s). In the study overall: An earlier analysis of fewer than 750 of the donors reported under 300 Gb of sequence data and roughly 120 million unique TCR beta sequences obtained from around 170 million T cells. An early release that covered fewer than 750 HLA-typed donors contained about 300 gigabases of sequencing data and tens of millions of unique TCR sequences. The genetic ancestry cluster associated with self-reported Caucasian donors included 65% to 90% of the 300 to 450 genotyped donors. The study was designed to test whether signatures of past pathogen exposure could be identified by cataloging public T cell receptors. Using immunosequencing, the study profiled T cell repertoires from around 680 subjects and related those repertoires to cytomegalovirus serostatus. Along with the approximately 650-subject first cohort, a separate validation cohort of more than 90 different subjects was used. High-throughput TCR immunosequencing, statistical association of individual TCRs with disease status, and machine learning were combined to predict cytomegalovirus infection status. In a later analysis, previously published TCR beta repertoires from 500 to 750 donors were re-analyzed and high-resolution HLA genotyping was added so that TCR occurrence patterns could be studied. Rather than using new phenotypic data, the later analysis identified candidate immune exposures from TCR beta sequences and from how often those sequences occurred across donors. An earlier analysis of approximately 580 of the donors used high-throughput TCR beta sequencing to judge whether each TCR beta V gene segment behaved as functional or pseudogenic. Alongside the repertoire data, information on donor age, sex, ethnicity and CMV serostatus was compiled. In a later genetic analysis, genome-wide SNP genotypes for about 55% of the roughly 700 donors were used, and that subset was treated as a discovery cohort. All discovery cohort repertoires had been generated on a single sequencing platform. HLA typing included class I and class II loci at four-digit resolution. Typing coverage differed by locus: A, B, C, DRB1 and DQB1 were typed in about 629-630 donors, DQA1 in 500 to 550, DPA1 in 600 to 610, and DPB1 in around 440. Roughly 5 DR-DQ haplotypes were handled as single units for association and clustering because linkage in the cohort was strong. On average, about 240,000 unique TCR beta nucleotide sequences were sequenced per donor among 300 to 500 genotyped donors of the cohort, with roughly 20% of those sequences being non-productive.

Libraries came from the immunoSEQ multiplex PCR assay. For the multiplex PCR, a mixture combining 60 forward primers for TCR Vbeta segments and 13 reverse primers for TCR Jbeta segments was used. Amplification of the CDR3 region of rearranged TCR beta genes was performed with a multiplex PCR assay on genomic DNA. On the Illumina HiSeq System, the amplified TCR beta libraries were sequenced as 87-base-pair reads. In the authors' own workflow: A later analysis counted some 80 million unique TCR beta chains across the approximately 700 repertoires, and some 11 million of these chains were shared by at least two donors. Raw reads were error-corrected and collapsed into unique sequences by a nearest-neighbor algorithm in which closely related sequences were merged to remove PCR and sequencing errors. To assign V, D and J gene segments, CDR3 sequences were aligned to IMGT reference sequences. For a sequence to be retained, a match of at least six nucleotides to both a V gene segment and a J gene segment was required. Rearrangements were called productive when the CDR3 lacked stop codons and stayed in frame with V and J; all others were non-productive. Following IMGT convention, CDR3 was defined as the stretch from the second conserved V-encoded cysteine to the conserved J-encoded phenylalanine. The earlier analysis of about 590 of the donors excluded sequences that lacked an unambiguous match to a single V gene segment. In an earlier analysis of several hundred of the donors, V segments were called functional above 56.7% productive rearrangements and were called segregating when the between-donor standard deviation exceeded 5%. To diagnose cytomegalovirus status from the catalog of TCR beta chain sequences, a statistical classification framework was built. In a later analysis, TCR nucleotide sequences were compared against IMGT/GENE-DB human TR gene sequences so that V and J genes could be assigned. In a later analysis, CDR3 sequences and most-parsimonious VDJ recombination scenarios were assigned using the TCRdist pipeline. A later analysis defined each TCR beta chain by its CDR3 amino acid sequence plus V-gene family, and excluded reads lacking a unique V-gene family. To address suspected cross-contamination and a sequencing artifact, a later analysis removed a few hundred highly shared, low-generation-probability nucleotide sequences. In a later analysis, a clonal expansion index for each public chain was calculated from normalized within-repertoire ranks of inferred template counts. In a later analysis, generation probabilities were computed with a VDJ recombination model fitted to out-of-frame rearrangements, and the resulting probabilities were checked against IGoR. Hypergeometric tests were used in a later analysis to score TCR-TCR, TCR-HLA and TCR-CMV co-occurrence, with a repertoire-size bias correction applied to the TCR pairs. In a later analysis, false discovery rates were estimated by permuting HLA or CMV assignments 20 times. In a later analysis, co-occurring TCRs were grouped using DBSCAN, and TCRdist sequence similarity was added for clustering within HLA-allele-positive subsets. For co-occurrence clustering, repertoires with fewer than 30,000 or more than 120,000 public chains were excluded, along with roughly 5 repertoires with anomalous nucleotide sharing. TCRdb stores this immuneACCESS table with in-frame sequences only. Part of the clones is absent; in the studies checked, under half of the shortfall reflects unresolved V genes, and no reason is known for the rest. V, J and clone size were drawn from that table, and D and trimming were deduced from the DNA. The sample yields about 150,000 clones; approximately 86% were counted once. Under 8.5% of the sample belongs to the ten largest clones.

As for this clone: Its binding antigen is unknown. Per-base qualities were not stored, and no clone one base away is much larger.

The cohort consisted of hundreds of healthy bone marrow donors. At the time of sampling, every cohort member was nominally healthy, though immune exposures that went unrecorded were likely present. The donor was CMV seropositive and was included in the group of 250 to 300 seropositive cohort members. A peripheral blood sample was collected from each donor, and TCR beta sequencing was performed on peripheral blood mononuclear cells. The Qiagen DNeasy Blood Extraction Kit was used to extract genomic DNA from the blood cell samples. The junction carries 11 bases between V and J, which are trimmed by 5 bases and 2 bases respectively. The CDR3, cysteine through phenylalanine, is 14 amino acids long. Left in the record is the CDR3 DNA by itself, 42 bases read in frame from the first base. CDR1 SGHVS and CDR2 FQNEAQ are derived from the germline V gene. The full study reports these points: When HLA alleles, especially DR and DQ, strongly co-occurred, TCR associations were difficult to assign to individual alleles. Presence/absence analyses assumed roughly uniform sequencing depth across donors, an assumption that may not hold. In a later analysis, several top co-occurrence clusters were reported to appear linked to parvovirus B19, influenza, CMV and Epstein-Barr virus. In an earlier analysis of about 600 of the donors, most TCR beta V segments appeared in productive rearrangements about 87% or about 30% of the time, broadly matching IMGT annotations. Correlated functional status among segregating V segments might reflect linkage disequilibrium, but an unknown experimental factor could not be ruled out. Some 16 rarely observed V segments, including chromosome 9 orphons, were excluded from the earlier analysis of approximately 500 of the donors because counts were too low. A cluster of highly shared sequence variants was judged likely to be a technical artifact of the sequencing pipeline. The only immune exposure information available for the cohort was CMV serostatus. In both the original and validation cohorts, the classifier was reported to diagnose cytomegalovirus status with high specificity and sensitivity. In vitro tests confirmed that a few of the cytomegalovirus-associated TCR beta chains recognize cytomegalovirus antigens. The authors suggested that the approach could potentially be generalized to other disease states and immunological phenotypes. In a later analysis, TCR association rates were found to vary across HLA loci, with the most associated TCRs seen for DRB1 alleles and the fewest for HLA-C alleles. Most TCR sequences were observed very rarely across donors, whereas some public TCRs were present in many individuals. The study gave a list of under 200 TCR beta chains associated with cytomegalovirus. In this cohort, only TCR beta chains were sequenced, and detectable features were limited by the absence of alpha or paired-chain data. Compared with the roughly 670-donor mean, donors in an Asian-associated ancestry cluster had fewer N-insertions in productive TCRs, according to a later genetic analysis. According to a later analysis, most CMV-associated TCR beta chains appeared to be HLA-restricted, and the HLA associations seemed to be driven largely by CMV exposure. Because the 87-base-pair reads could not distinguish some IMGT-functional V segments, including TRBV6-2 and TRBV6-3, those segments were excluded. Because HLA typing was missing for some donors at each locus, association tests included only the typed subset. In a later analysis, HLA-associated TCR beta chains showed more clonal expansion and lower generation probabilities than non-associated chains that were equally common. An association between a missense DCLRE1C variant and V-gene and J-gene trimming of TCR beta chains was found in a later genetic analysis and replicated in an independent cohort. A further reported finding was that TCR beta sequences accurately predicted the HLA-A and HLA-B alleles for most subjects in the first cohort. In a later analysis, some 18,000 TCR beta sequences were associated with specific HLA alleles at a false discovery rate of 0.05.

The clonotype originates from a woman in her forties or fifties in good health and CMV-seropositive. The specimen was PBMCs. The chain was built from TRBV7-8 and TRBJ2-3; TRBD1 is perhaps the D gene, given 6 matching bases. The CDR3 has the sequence CASSRDTYTDTQYF. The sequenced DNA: TGTGCCAGCAGCCGGGACACCTACACAGATACGCAGTATTTT.